Listed here are 23 T cell receptor beta chains from one sample, sequenced in a study of T cells and Merkel cell carcinoma outcomes. The table came from immunoSEQ multiplex PCR; TCRdb's copy has only in-frame clones and leaves some out. The sample lists about 3,000 clones; approximately 95% were seen once. The sequencing sample was made of tumor tissue from Merkel cell carcinoma. The origin of the receptors is a human donor with Merkel cell carcinoma.

The V gene is TRBV27, the J gene TRBJ1-4; no clear D gene. Trimming shortened V by 2 bases and J by 6 bases, and 10 bases separated the two germline ends. This CDR3 contains 14 residues. Germline V gene lookup returns CDR1 MNHEY and CDR2 SMNVEV (reference sequence). The CDR3 spells CASSLRAYDEKLFF. In DNA form, the CDR3 reads TGTGCCAGCAGTTTAAGAGCATACGATGAAAAACTGTTTTTT.

The CDR3 bases are TGCAGCGTTGAAGATCTTGGGGGGGGGAACTCCTACGAGCAGTACTTC. Protein sequence: CSVEDLGGGNSYEQYF. V is TRBV29-1 and J is TRBJ2-7; 7 bases line up with TRBD2. Unmatched junction bases numbered 8, after V lost 0 bases and J lost 0 bases. The CDR3 is made up of 16 amino acids. Germline V lookup: CDR1 SQVTM, CDR2 ANQGSEA.

This clone was recorded only once. The chain has TRBV9 and TRBJ1-4; D gene ambiguous. Looked up from germline, CDR1 is SGDLS and CDR2 is YYNGEE. This CDR3 is 13 amino acids long. V was shortened by 1 base and J by 11 bases, with 12 bases between the two germline ends. As DNA, the CDR3 is TGTGCCAGCAGCGTAAGTGCCGAATCTAAACTGTTTTTT. The encoded protein is CASSVSAESKLFF.

This clone was recorded only once. A junction end diverges from the germline sequence, so it may reflect a read error. V gene TRBV4-1 combines with J gene TRBJ1-4; D gene ambiguous. The germline CDR1 and CDR2 sequences are MGHRA and YSYEKL. CDR3 length: 15 residues. The CDR3 DNA is TGCGCCAGCAGCCAAGGGTGGGGAACTAATGAAAAACTATTTTTT. It translates to CASSQGWGTNEKLFF.

The chain is built from TRBV4-1 and TRBJ1-6; 7 bases match TRBD1. CDR3 length: 17 amino acids. Germline trimming cut 4 bases from V and 7 bases from J; bases unmatched to any gene: 13. The germline V gene encodes CDR1 MGHRA and CDR2 YSYEKL. As DNA, the CDR3 is TGCGCCAGCAGCCCCCGGACTGGACAGGAGGTAAATTCACCCCTCCACTTT. It encodes CASSPRTGQEVNSPLHF.

The chain combines TRBV19 with TRBJ1-2, with D unresolved. The germline V gene encodes CDR1 LNHDA and CDR2 SQIVND (reference sequence). V was cut by 7 bases and J by 8 bases, with 14 bases left in between. This CDR3 spans 12 amino acids. CDR3 DNA: TGTGCCAGTACGGGCAGCGCTATCGGCTACACCTTC. Encoded protein: CASTGSAIGYTF.

The chain links TRBV5-1 to TRBJ1-2; no clear D gene. Germline CDR1 reads SGHRS; CDR2 reads YFSETQ. Trimming stripped 1 base from V and 6 bases from J, with 10 bases between. CDR3 length equals 13 residues. CDR3 loop: CASSLFPGDGYTF. Written as DNA, the CDR3 is TGCGCCAGCAGCTTGTTTCCAGGAGATGGCTACACCTTC.

The rearrangement joins TRBV9 to TRBJ1-2, with D tentatively TRBD1 (5 bases). Germline assignment: CDR1 SGDLS and CDR2 YYNGEE. V was trimmed by 6 bases and J by 6 bases, leaving 15 bases between them. The CDR3 runs to 13 residues. This chain's CDR3 is CASTLGAGNGYTF. The CDR3 nucleotides read TGTGCCAGCACCCTCGGGGCAGGGAATGGCTACACCTTC.

This sequence joins TRBV15 and TRBJ1-1; no definite D call. Germline V gives CDR1 LNHNV, CDR2 YYDKDF (reference sequence). The CDR3 is 14 residues long. V was pared by 1 base and J by 0 bases, with 6 bases between. The CDR3 spells CATSRGGMNTEAFF. CDR3 bases: TGTGCCACCAGCAGAGGAGGAATGAACACTGAAGCTTTCTTT.

This chain uses TRBV12-5 with TRBJ1-1; possible D gene TRBD1, 5 bases. Germline V gene sequence: CDR1 LGHNT, CDR2 FRNRAP. The V end lost 1 base, the J end lost 9 bases, and 18 bases lay between the germline ends. The CDR3 has 15 amino acids. The CDR3 reads CASGLGSGNRQKAFF. The CDR3 nucleotides read TGTGCTAGTGGTTTGGGATCAGGGAACCGTCAAAAAGCTTTCTTT. Based on the CDR3 plus reference TRBV12-5 and TRBJ1-1, the full variable domain is DARVTQTPRHKVTEMGQEVTMRCQPILGHNTVFWYRQTMMQGLELLAYFRNRAPLDDSGMPKDRFSAEMPDATLATLKIQPSEPRDSAVYFCASGLGSGNRQKAFFGQGTRLTVV.

The chain links TRBV27 to TRBJ1-2; TRBD1 aligns across 9 bases. Germline CDR1 is MNHEY and CDR2 is SMNVEV (reference sequence). The junction had 10 bases not matched to a gene; V was cut back by 6 bases and J by 5 bases. CDR3 size: 15 residues. CDR3 loop: CASRTPGQGSYGYTF. The CDR3, as DNA: TGTGCCAGCAGGACACCGGGACAGGGTAGTTATGGCTACACCTTC.

The chain has TRBV29-1 and TRBJ2-1, with a possible D match to TRBD2 (6 bases). Germline V gene lookup returns CDR1 SQVTM and CDR2 ANQGSEA. V lost 6 bases, J lost 4 bases, and 13 bases lay in between. The length of the CDR3 is 13 residues. CDR3 residues: CSVRDGGYNEQFF. The CDR3 nucleotides are TGCAGCGTGCGGGATGGGGGGTACAATGAGCAGTTCTTC.

This chain connects TRBV5-1 to TRBJ2-1; D not certain. This CDR3 is built from 16 residues. The V end lost 3 bases, the J end lost 0 bases, and 13 bases lay between the germline ends. From germline, CDR1 is SGHRS and CDR2 YFSETQ. CDR3 protein: CASSSTGRLSYNEQFF. In DNA form, the CDR3 reads TGCGCCAGCAGCTCCACGGGTAGACTCTCCTACAATGAGCAGTTCTTC.

The chain carries TRBV29-1 and TRBJ2-5; 11 bases are shared with TRBD2. From germline, CDR1 is SQVTM and CDR2 ANQGSEA. Germline trimming cut 0 bases from V and 5 bases from J; bases unmatched to any gene: 14. The CDR3 has 18 amino acids. The CDR3 protein is CSVEEGRVIAGGFETQYF. The CDR3 DNA follows: TGCAGCGTTGAAGAAGGGAGGGTAATAGCGGGAGGGTTCGAGACCCAGTACTTC.

CDR3 amino acids: CASLPGGIDTQYF. CDR3 nucleotide sequence: TGTGCCAGCCTGCCCGGGGGAATAGATACGCAGTATTTT. J is TRBJ2-3 and V is TRBV7-8, with D tentatively TRBD2 (6 bases). From germline, CDR1 is SGHVS and CDR2 FQNEAQ. The V and J ends lost 8 bases and 5 bases respectively, with 14 bases between them. The CDR3 sequence is 13 residues long. Full variable domain (outside the CDR3, taken from reference TRBV7-8 and TRBJ2-3): GAGVSQSPRYKVAKRGQDVALRCDPISGHVSLFWYQQALGQGPEFLTYFQNEAQLDKSGLPSDRFFAERPEGSVSTLKIQRTQQEDSAVYLCASLPGGIDTQYFGPGTRLTVL.

This chain uses TRBV9 with TRBJ2-7, with TRBD2 matching 11 bases. Trimming at V came to 3 bases and at J to 7 bases, leaving 6 bases not matched to a gene. The CDR3 spans 14 residues. CDR1 and CDR2 from the germline V gene are SGDLS and YYNGEE. The CDR3 reads CASSADSGRGEQYF. CDR3 in DNA: TGTGCCAGCAGCGCCGATAGCGGGAGGGGGGAGCAGTACTTC.

The chain carries TRBV14 and TRBJ1-1; no firm D call. The CDR3 is made up of 9 amino acids. V was cut by 0 bases and J by 12 bases, with 2 bases left in between. Germline CDR1 and CDR2: SGHDN and FVKESK. CDR3 sequence reads: CASSQETFF. CDR3 DNA sequence: TGTGCCAGCAGCCAAGAAACTTTCTTT.

This chain links TRBV9 with TRBJ2-7, with D possibly matching TRBD2 (6 bases). Trimming shortened V by 0 bases and J by 6 bases, and 10 bases separated the two germline ends. CDR3 length: 13 residues. CDR1 and CDR2 from the germline V gene are SGDLS and YYNGEE. CDR3 nucleotides: TGTGCCAGCAGCGTAGGTCAGGGAGGCGAGCAGTACTTC. Translated: CASSVGQGGEQYF.

DNA of the CDR3: TGCGCCAGCAGCTTGAGCGGACTCGGACTGAACACTGAAGCTTTCTTT. It encodes CASSLSGLGLNTEAFF. The genes are TRBV5-1 and TRBJ1-1; D is uncertain. CDR1 and CDR2 from the germline V gene are SGHRS and YFSETQ. The CDR3 totals 16 residues. Trimming took off 1 base at V and 0 bases at J, with 13 bases between the two ends.

For this clone: The sample carries other DNA sequences with the same CDR3. J is TRBJ1-5 and V is TRBV4-3; D remains unclear. The CDR3 consists of 15 residues. Germline values: CDR1 LGHNA, CDR2 YSLEER. Trimming pared 0 bases from V and 3 bases from J, leaving 9 bases between. For the CDR3, the DNA is TGCGCCAGCAGCCAAGACCGGGAGACCAATCAGCCCCAGCATTTT. Residues: CASSQDRETNQPQHF.

This clone has just one count. The genes are TRBV6-1 and TRBJ1-1; 8 nucleotides agree with TRBD1. The CDR3 spans 13 residues. The junction had 3 bases not matched to a gene; V was cut back by 3 bases and J by 6 bases. The germline gives CDR1 MNHNS, CDR2 SASEGT. Here the CDR3 DNA reads TGTGCCAGCAGTGAGACAGGGGTCTCTGAAGCTTTCTTT. Translated, it gives CASSETGVSEAFF.

The chain joins TRBV29-1 to TRBJ2-5; D is possibly TRBD2 (6 bases). The CDR3 consists of 12 residues. Trimming pared 3 bases from V and 5 bases from J, leaving 10 bases between. Germline CDR1 and CDR2: SQVTM and ANQGSEA. Here the CDR3 DNA reads TGCAGCGTTGAGTCTAGCGCGGAGACCCAGTACTTC. Translating gives CSVESSAETQYF. Variable domain in full (rest from reference TRBV29-1 and TRBJ2-5): SAVISQKPSRDICQRGTSLTIQCQVDSQVTMMFWYRQQPGQSLTLIATANQGSEATYESGFVIDKFPISRPNLTFSTLTVSNMSPEDSSIYLCSVESSAETQYFGPGTRLLVL.

The V call is TRBV14, the J call TRBJ1-2, with TRBD1 matching over 8 bases. Unmatched junction bases numbered 2, after V lost 6 bases and J lost 2 bases. The CDR3 has 13 amino acids. The germline V gene has CDR1 SGHDN and CDR2 FVKESK. CDR3 nucleotide sequence: TGTGCCAGCAGTCGGGACAGGAACTATGGCTACACCTTC. Translating gives CASSRDRNYGYTF.